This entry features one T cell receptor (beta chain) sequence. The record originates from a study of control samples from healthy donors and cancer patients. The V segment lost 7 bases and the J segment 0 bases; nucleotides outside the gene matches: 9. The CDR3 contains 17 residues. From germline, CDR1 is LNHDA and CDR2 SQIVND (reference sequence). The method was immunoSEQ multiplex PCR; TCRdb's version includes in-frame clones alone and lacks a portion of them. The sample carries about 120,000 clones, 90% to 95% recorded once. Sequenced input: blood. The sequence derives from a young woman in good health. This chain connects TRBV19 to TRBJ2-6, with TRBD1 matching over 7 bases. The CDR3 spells CASKKDRVTSGANVLTF. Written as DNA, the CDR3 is TGTGCCAGTAAGAAAGACAGGGTCACCTCTGGGGCCAACGTCCTGACTTTC.